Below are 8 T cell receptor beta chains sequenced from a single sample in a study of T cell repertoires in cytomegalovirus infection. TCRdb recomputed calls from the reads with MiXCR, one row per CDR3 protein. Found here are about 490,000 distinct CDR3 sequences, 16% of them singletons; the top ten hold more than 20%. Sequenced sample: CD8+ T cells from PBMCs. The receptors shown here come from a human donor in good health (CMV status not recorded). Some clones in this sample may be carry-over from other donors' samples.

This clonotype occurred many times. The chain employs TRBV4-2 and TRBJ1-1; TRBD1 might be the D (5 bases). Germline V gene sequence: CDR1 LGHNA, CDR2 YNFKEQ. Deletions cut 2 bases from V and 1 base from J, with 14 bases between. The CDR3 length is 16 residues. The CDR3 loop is CASSQLLLTGNTEAFF. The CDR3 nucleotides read TGTGCCAGCAGCCAACTACTACTAACAGGGAACACTGAAGCTTTCTTT.

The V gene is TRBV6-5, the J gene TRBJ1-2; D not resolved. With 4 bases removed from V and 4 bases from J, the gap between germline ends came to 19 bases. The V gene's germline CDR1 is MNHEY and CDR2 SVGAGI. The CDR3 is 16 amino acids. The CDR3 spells CASSFLETLRTYGYTF. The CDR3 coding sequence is TGTGCCAGCAGTTTCTTGGAGACCCTTAGGACCTATGGCTACACCTTC.

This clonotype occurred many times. The CDR3 reads CASTQGGRYTDTQYF. The CDR3 DNA sequence: TGTGCCAGCACCCAAGGCGGGAGGTACACAGATACGCAGTATTTT. J is TRBJ2-3 and V is TRBV7-2; 8 bases match TRBD2. Germline V lookup: CDR1 SGHTA, CDR2 FQGNSA. Unmatched junction bases numbered 8, after V lost 7 bases and J lost 2 bases. The CDR3 is 15 residues long.

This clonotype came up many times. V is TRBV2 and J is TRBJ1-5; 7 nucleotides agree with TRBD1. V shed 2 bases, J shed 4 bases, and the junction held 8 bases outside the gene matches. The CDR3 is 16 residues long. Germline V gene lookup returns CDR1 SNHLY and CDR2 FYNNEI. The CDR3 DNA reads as TGTGCCAGCAGTGAATCCGGGGACAGTCTAAATCAGCCCCAGCATTTT. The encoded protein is CASSESGDSLNQPQHF.

The CDR3 region has the DNA TGTGCCAGCAGTTTAAACCCTATCGACAGGGGAGGTTTGTGGGCTTTCTTT. Amino acid sequence: CASSLNPIDRGGLWAFF. The rearrangement uses TRBV28 and TRBJ1-1; TRBD1 agrees at 8 bases. Germline CDR1 reads MDHEN; CDR2 reads SYDVKM. The J segment lost 11 bases and the V segment lost 2 bases, leaving 19 bases of the junction unmatched. The CDR3 contains 17 residues. The full variable domain, rest sourced from reference TRBV28 and TRBJ1-1, is DVKVTQSSRYLVKRTGEKVFLECVQDMDHENMFWYRQDPGLGLRLIYFSYDVKMKEKGDIPEGYSVSREKKERFSLILESASTNQTSMYLCASSLNPIDRGGLWAFFGQGTRLTVV.

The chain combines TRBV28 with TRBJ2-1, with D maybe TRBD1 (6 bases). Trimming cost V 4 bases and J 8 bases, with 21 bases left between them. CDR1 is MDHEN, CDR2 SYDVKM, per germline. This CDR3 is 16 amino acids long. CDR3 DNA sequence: TGTGCCAGCAGTTCCCTCTTGCAGGGGATTGGCGATGAGCAGTTCTTC. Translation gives CASSSLLQGIGDEQFF.

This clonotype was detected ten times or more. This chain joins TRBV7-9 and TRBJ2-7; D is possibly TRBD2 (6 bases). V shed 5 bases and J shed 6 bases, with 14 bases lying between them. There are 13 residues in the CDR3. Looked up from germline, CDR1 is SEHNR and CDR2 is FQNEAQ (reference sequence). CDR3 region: CASSRELASEQYF. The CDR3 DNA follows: TGTGCCAGCAGCCGGGAACTAGCCTCCGAGCAGTACTTC.

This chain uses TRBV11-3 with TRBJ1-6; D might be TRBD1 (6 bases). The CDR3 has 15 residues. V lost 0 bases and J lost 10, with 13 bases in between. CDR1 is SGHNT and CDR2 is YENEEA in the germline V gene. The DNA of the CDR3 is TGTGCCAGCAGCTTAGACAACAGGGAAGGCTCACCCCTCCACTTT. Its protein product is CASSLDNREGSPLHF.